These 32 T cell receptor beta chains share one sample of origin, sequenced in a study of blood T cells in healthy people across ages. Using a J-beta primer mix together with a sample-barcoded 5' primer, a second PCR was run for about 7 to 12 cycles. TCRdb called the 5' RACE reads again in MiXCR, with one record for every CDR3 protein. The repertoire holds 1.5 million to 2 million distinct CDR3 sequences, with roughly 30% as singletons. Material: blood. The receptors originated from a woman under 40 in good health.

This clonotype came up a few times. The chain uses TRBV5-1 and TRBJ2-2; D is uncertain. Germline V gene sequence: CDR1 SGHRS, CDR2 YFSETQ. The CDR3 is 11 residues long. Trimming took off 8 bases at V and 4 bases at J, with 6 bases between the two ends. The DNA for the CDR3 is TGCGCCAGTACGGGCACCGGGGAGCTGTTTTTT. It encodes CASTGTGELFF.

This clonotype showed up many times. The chain carries TRBV12-3 or TRBV12-4 and TRBJ1-2; possible D gene TRBD1, 6 bases. CDR3 length equals 12 residues. Trimming shortened V by 2 bases and J by 7 bases, and 8 bases separated the two germline ends. The CDR3 loop reads CASSLNRVGYTF. The CDR3 region has the DNA TGTGCCAGCAGTTTAAACAGGGTTGGCTACACCTTC.

This clonotype was counted a few times. The chain has TRBV5-1 and TRBJ2-1, with D tentatively TRBD1 (5 bases). With 3 bases removed from V and 6 bases from J, the gap between germline ends came to 10 bases. The CDR3 contains 13 residues. Germline lookup yields CDR1 SGHRS and CDR2 YFSETQ. CDR3 DNA: TGCGCCAGCAGCTCCGCAGGGTCCAATGAGCAGTTCTTC. It yields the protein CASSSAGSNEQFF. Supplemented by reference TRBV5-1 and TRBJ2-1, the full variable domain reads KAGVTQTPRYLIKTRGQQVTLSCSPISGHRSVSWYQQTPGQGLQFLFEYFSETQRNKGNFPGRFSGRQFSNSRSEMNVSTLELGDSALYLCASSSAGSNEQFFGPGTRLTVL.

Regarding this clonotype: A much larger clone differs from this one at a single base, so this may be a read error. This sequence joins TRBV7-2 and TRBJ2-1; 9 bases are shared with TRBD1. The CDR3 has 17 amino acids. The junction had 17 bases not matched to a gene; V was cut back by 4 bases and J by 10 bases. CDR1 and CDR2 from the germline V gene are SGHTA and FQGNSA. The CDR3 sequence: CASSSPRGTGRSYEQFF. CDR3 sequence (DNA): TGTGCCAGCAGCTCCCCCCGGGGGACAGGGAGGTCCTACGAGCAGTTCTTC.

This clonotype was counted only a few times. V and J are TRBV28 and TRBJ2-1; possibly TRBD2 for D (7 bases). The CDR3 extends over 17 amino acids. Trimming pared 6 bases from V and 0 bases from J, leaving 18 bases between. Germline V gives CDR1 MDHEN, CDR2 SYDVKM. The CDR3 nucleotides are TGTGCCAGCAGCCCTCGAGGGGGGGCCAGCTCCTACAATGAGCAGTTCTTC. Translation gives CASSPRGGASSYNEQFF.

This clonotype was seen a handful of times. V and J are TRBV6-6 and TRBJ2-1; 7 nucleotides line up with TRBD1. Germline CDR1 reads MNHNY; CDR2 reads SVGAGI (reference sequence). Trimming at V came to 0 bases and at J to 5 bases, leaving 4 bases not matched to a gene. This CDR3 region has 15 residues. The CDR3: CASSYSNRGDNEQFF. The CDR3 region has the DNA TGTGCCAGCAGTTACTCTAACAGGGGTGACAATGAGCAGTTCTTC.

The V call is TRBV20-1, the J call TRBJ2-3, with 7 positions matching TRBD2. Germline CDR1 DFQATT, CDR2 SNEGSKA (reference sequence). This CDR3 is 16 amino acids long. Germline trimming cut 1 base from V and 4 bases from J; bases unmatched to any gene: 11. In nucleotides, the CDR3 is TGCAGTGCTAGAGTCGCTAGCGGCTATTGGTCAGATACGCAGTATTTT. It is translated as CSARVASGYWSDTQYF.

In its sample, this clonotype was seen a few times. V usage is TRBV10-3 and J usage is TRBJ1-4; the D is unclear. Per germline, CDR1 ENHRY and CDR2 SYGVKD. The CDR3 is 13 residues long. V lost 1 base and J 8 bases, leaving 8 bases between the germline ends. The CDR3 loop is CAISEYGGEKLFF. In nucleotides, the CDR3 is TGTGCCATCAGTGAGTATGGCGGCGAAAAACTGTTTTTT.

This clonotype has just a few counts. V is TRBV6-6 and J is TRBJ1-2, with a weak D call TRBD1 (6 bases). Between the trimmed V and J ends, which lost 0 bases and 7 bases, there was a span of 12 bases. Per germline, CDR1 MNHNY and CDR2 SVGAGI (reference sequence). This CDR3 spans 14 amino acids. Written as DNA, the CDR3 is TGTGCCAGCAGTTACTCGGGGGGGCGCGGTGGCTACACCTTC. Its protein is CASSYSGGRGGYTF.

There are a few counts of this clonotype. The chain uses TRBV7-6 and TRBJ2-7; a possible D gene is TRBD1 (5 bases). The CDR3 runs 15 residues. CDR1 SGHVS and CDR2 FNYEAQ come from the germline V gene. The germline V and J ends were trimmed by 0 bases and 3 bases, with 12 bases remaining between them. The CDR3 here is CASSLALGQNYEQYF. The CDR3, as DNA: TGTGCCAGCAGCTTAGCGCTTGGACAAAACTACGAGCAGTACTTC.

As to this clonotype: Relative to the germline gene, one junction end is altered; a read error may explain this. This chain uses TRBV7-8 with TRBJ2-5; D possibly corresponds to TRBD2 (6 bases). Germline V gene data show CDR1 as SGHVS and CDR2 as FQNEAQ. This CDR3 contains 16 residues. DNA for the CDR3: TGTGCCGGCAGCTCCCCCAGCGGAGGGTACCAAGAGACCCAGTACTTC. This sequence encodes CAGSSPSGGYQETQYF.

This clonotype has just a few counts. The chain joins TRBV12-3 or TRBV12-4 to TRBJ1-2; D uncertain. V lost 6 bases and J lost 6, with 14 bases in between. This CDR3 region has 13 residues. CDR3 in DNA: TGTGCCAGCAGCGAACTTGCGGACGATGGCTACACCTTC. Its protein is CASSELADDGYTF.

The chain is built from TRBV18 and TRBJ1-5; D is undetermined. The CDR3 has 16 amino acids. Germline CDR1 is KGHSH and CDR2 is LQKENI. V dropped 5 bases and J dropped 2 bases, with 16 bases sitting between them. This chain's CDR3 is CASSNGPPGGNQPQHF. CDR3 DNA sequence: TGTGCCAGCTCAAACGGGCCCCCCGGGGGCAATCAGCCCCAGCATTTT.

This clonotype was counted ten times or more. The genes are TRBV29-1 and TRBJ1-5, with D unresolved. The CDR3 spans 13 residues. Looked up from germline, CDR1 is SQVTM and CDR2 is ANQGSEA. Trimming pared 4 bases from V and 2 bases from J, leaving 9 bases between. The CDR3 region is CSVAPGRNQPQHF. DNA for the CDR3: TGCAGCGTTGCTCCGGGCCGCAATCAGCCCCAGCATTTT.

This sequence joins TRBV14 and TRBJ1-6, with D tentatively TRBD1 (5 bases). V lost 2 bases and J 7 bases, leaving 18 bases between the germline ends. The length of the CDR3 is 17 residues. Germline V gene sequence: CDR1 SGHDN, CDR2 FVKESK. CDR3 sequence: CASSQSTRDRINSPLHF. In DNA form, the CDR3 reads TGTGCCAGCAGCCAATCCACCCGAGACAGAATCAATTCACCCCTCCACTTT.

The J gene is TRBJ1-4, the V gene TRBV20-1; D remains unclear. Per germline, CDR1 DFQATT and CDR2 SNEGSKA (reference sequence). The ends were cut back, 3 bases at V and 2 bases at J, with 10 bases in the middle. The CDR3 has 14 residues. CDR3 in DNA: TGCAGTGCTAGTTCGGGTCAGACTAATGAAAAACTGTTTTTT. This encodes CSASSGQTNEKLFF.

On this clonotype: Relative to the germline gene, one junction end is altered; a read error may explain this. The chain has TRBV24-1 and TRBJ2-2, with D perhaps TRBD2 (6 bases). CDR3 length: 14 amino acids. From germline, CDR1 is KGHDR and CDR2 SFDVKD. The CDR3 DNA is TGTGCCACCAGTGGGAGCGGGTCCCCCGGGGAGCGGTTTTTT. Translated, it gives CATSGSGSPGERFF.

The rearrangement uses TRBV4-1 and TRBJ2-7, with a possible D match to TRBD2 (5 bases). Germline assignment: CDR1 MGHRA and CDR2 YSYEKL. The CDR3 runs 14 residues. With 1 base removed from V and 2 bases from J, the gap between germline ends came to 9 bases. CDR3 in DNA: TGCGCCAGCAGCCAAGGTAGCGCTACCTACGAGCAGTACTTC. The encoded protein is CASSQGSATYEQYF.

The chain uses TRBV20-1 and TRBJ2-6; D possibly corresponds to TRBD2 (6 bases). The CDR3 consists of 16 residues. V lost 1 base to trimming and J lost 2 bases, with 12 bases between them. Germline V gene sequence: CDR1 DFQATT, CDR2 SNEGSKA (reference sequence). The CDR3 sequence is CSARGAGGAGANVLTF. DNA for the CDR3: TGCAGTGCTAGAGGGGCCGGGGGAGCTGGGGCCAACGTCCTGACTTTC.

The chain combines TRBV10-3 with TRBJ2-2, with 8 bases aligning to TRBD1. This CDR3 spans 15 amino acids. V shed 0 bases, J shed 6 bases, and the junction held 3 bases outside the gene matches. Germline CDR1 is ENHRY and CDR2 is SYGVKD. The CDR3 spells CAISESRTGPGELFF. The CDR3 DNA reads as TGTGCCATCAGTGAGTCGAGGACAGGGCCCGGGGAGCTGTTTTTT.

The V call is TRBV19, the J call TRBJ2-7; the match to TRBD2 covers 10 bases. Germline values: CDR1 LNHDA, CDR2 SQIVND (reference sequence). The CDR3 length is 15 residues. Trimming removed 5 bases from V and 3 bases from J; junction bases left unmatched: 7. CDR3 sequence: CASSQLAGVNYEQYF. CDR3 bases: TGTGCCAGTAGTCAGCTAGCGGGAGTAAACTACGAGCAGTACTTC.

This clonotype appeared a few times. A read error likely explains this, since a far larger clone differs by one base. In DNA, the CDR3 is TGTACCAGCAGCACCTACAATGAGCAGTTCTTC. Translating gives CTSSTYNEQFF. The rearrangement links TRBV12-3 or TRBV12-4 to TRBJ2-1; D uncertain. This CDR3 comprises 11 residues.

The chain joins TRBV2 to TRBJ1-5, with D perhaps TRBD1 (5 bases). V dropped 7 bases and J dropped 4 bases, with 17 bases sitting between them. CDR3 length: 15 residues. Per germline, CDR1 SNHLY and CDR2 FYNNEI. Written as DNA, the CDR3 is TGTGCCAGCAAGCCTTCCCAGGGCCGAAATCAGCCCCAGCATTTT. This translates into CASKPSQGRNQPQHF.

This clonotype has a single count. This chain connects TRBV10-2 to TRBJ1-2, with D perhaps matching TRBD1 (5 bases). Per the germline V gene, CDR1 is WSHSY and CDR2 is SAAADI. Trimming shortened V by 4 bases and J by 4 bases, and 16 bases separated the two germline ends. The CDR3 contains 15 residues. In nucleotides, the CDR3 is TGCGCCAGCAGTGTCCGCTCCACCGGGACCTATGGCTACACCTTC. Its protein is CASSVRSTGTYGYTF.

This clonotype occurred a few times. The chain is built from TRBV5-1 and TRBJ2-4; 9 bases match TRBD1. The tail of the sequence fits TRBJ2-7 better, so the J call may be wrong. The V gene's germline CDR1 is SGHRS and CDR2 YFSETQ. The CDR3 consists of 16 residues. The CDR3 DNA reads TGCGCCAGCAGCCCTAACCGGGACAGGGAATGGTTCGAGCAGTACTTC. Its protein is CASSPNRDREWFEQYF.

The sample holds a few counts of this clonotype. Relative to the germline gene, one junction end is altered; a read error may explain this. The chain combines TRBV6-4 with TRBJ2-3, with D tentatively TRBD1 (6 bases). The CDR3 extends over 18 amino acids. Germline V gene sequence: CDR1 MRHNA, CDR2 SNTAGT. The CDR3 bases are TGTGCCGGCAGTGACTGTCGGACAGTAAGATCTAGCACAGATACGCAGTATTTT. This gives the protein CAGSDCRTVRSSTDTQYF.

The rearrangement joins TRBV27 to TRBJ1-4; 7 bases align to TRBD1. The V gene's germline CDR1 is MNHEY and CDR2 SMNVEV (reference sequence). V was pared by 3 bases and J by 2 bases, with 9 bases of the junction left unmatched. The CDR3 loop spans 17 amino acids. The CDR3 bases are TGTGCCAGCAGTTTTTCAGGGGGGGTAACGACTAATGAAAAACTGTTTTTT. Residues: CASSFSGGVTTNEKLFF.

The chain carries TRBV14 and TRBJ2-3; 14 positions match TRBD2. V lost 2 bases to trimming and J lost 6 bases; unmatched junction nucleotides: 4. In germline, CDR1 is SGHDN, CDR2 FVKESK. The CDR3 is made up of 16 amino acids. As DNA, the CDR3 is TGTGCCAGCAGCCAACCGACTAGCGGGAGGGCGGATACGCAGTATTTT. Its translation: CASSQPTSGRADTQYF. Combining the CDR3 with reference TRBV14 and TRBJ2-3 gives the whole variable domain EAGVTQFPSHSVIEKGQTVTLRCDPISGHDNLYWYRRVMGKEIKFLLHFVKESKQDESGMPNNRFLAERTGGTYSTLKVQPAELEDSGVYFCASSQPTSGRADTQYFGPGTRLTVL.

For the CDR3, the DNA is TGTGCCAGCAGCCGCCTGGGATCTTCCACTGAAGCTTTCTTT. The encoded protein is CASSRLGSSTEAFF. The chain employs TRBV7-9 and TRBJ1-1; D is undetermined. Trimming shortened V by 5 bases and J by 4 bases, and 14 bases separated the two germline ends. The CDR3 has 14 amino acids. Germline CDR1 SEHNR, CDR2 FQNEAQ (reference sequence).

This chain links TRBV20-1 with TRBJ2-1; D might be TRBD2 (6 bases). Germline V gives CDR1 DFQATT, CDR2 SNEGSKA (reference sequence). Trimming removed 2 bases from V and 8 bases from J, with 16 bases in between. The CDR3 totals 14 residues. In nucleotides, the CDR3 is TGCAGTGCTAGATGGCAGGGAGGTTACGATGAGCAGTTCTTC. It codes for CSARWQGGYDEQFF.

This clonotype was observed a handful of times. V is TRBV12-3 or TRBV12-4 and J is TRBJ1-2, with TRBD1 identical over 8 bases. This CDR3 has 15 amino acids. With 3 bases clipped from V and 5 bases from J, the junction kept 8 bases outside the gene matches. The CDR3 protein is CASSFRVGTGYGYTF. For the CDR3, the DNA is TGTGCCAGCAGTTTCAGGGTCGGGACAGGTTATGGCTACACCTTC.

Details on this clonotype: Germline is not matched at one junction end, which may reflect a read error. The J gene is TRBJ1-4, the V gene TRBV6-1, with a weak D call TRBD1 (6 bases). CDR3 length equals 16 residues. Looked up from germline, CDR1 is MNHNS and CDR2 is SASEGT. The CDR3 is CASSKLGRQDSEKRFF. The CDR3 nucleotides read TGTGCCAGCAGTAAATTGGGGAGACAGGACAGCGAAAAACGGTTTTTT.